The clone carrying this T cell receptor beta chain was seen a few times. The antigen remains undetermined. Each sample yielded at least 6 million isolated PBMCs. Samples each had at least 5 micrograms of total RNA extracted. These data originate in a study of blood T cells in healthy people across ages. Overall study results and limits: The donors' CMV status was not determined, possibly confounding changes in expanded clonotypes. A roughly linear fall in TCR beta diversity per million T cells was seen with increasing age.

The CDR3 loop spans 12 amino acids. The ends were cut back, 9 bases at V and 2 bases at J, with 9 bases in the middle. Germline V CDR1 and CDR2: ENHRY, SYGVKD. Next came a second PCR, run for about 7 to 12 cycles, which used a sample-barcoded 5' primer along with a J-beta primer mix. TCRdb processed the 5' RACE reads anew with MiXCR; each CDR3 protein has one entry. The data hold 1.5 million to 2 million distinct CDR3 sequences, with around half observed a single time. This TCR derives from a woman aged 40 to 55 in good health. Source material: blood. The chain carries TRBV10-3 and TRBJ2-3, with D perhaps TRBD1 or TRBD2 (5 bases each). In DNA, the CDR3 is TGTGCCATAGGGGACCCCACAGATACGCAGTATTTT. Translating it yields CAIGDPTDTQYF.